These 8 T cell receptor beta chains were sequenced from one sample in a study of graft-versus-host responses after intestinal transplantation. Which antigens these TCRs recognize remains unknown. Profiling relied on immunoSEQ multiplex PCR, and the TCRdb table lists in-frame clones only, not all of them. The sample carries around 64,000 clones, 90% to 95% recorded once. The sequences come from unstimulated CD4+ T cells sorted from spleen or lymph node cells, collected before transplant. Source of these receptors: a human donor who was the organ donor for an intestinal transplant.

The J gene is TRBJ2-7, the V gene TRBV11-3, with TRBD2 matching 8 bases. CDR3 size: 14 residues. V shed 10 bases and J 4 bases; nucleotides not matched to a gene: 12. Germline-derived CDR1 and CDR2 are SGHNT and YENEEA. DNA for the CDR3: TGTGCCACCAACCGAACCCAGCGGGGGTACGAGCAGTACTTC. Protein product: CATNRTQRGYEQYF.

The chain couples TRBV5-1 to TRBJ1-1; 9 bases agree with TRBD1. CDR1 SGHRS and CDR2 YFSETQ come from the germline V gene. The trim removed 0 bases at V and 7 bases at J, leaving 10 bases unmatched. The CDR3 runs to 16 residues. CDR3 nucleotides: TGCGCCAGCAGCTTGGCCGCCGGGACAGGGATAAATGAAGCTTTCTTT. Its translation: CASSLAAGTGINEAFF. Drawing the rest from reference TRBV5-1 and TRBJ1-1, the complete variable domain is KAGVTQTPRYLIKTRGQQVTLSCSPISGHRSVSWYQQTPGQGLQFLFEYFSETQRNKGNFPGRFSGRQFSNSRSEMNVSTLELGDSALYLCASSLAAGTGINEAFFGQGTRLTVV.

This chain connects TRBV6-4 to TRBJ1-5; the D is unclear. The V end was cut by 3 bases, the J end by 2 bases, with 8 bases between. Germline CDR1 and CDR2: MRHNA and SNTAGT. The CDR3 has 14 amino acids. The CDR3 DNA reads as TGTGCCAGCAGTGAAATGGCGGGCAATCAGCCCCAGCATTTT. Its translation is CASSEMAGNQPQHF.

This rearrangement joins TRBV29-1 to TRBJ2-7; D gene ambiguous. The V end was cut by 4 bases, the J end by 4 bases, with 14 bases between. The CDR3 is made up of 13 amino acids. Germline V gene data show CDR1 as SQVTM and CDR2 as ANQGSEA. DNA for the CDR3: TGCAGCGTTGCCCCCCCCGACGGGTACGAGCAGTACTTC. Amino acid sequence: CSVAPPDGYEQYF.

This clone has a single count. This chain uses TRBV7-9 with TRBJ1-6; 8 bases fit TRBD1. V dropped 5 bases and J dropped 6; count of bases not matched to a gene: 6. Germline lookup yields CDR1 SEHNR and CDR2 FQNEAQ (reference sequence). There are 15 residues in the CDR3. DNA for the CDR3: TGTGCCAGCAGCATTGACAGGGGCGGTAATTCACCCCTCCACTTT. Translation gives CASSIDRGGNSPLHF.

The gene calls are TRBV4-3 and TRBJ1-6; a possible D gene is TRBD1 (5 bases). The CDR3 loop spans 18 amino acids. The germline V and J ends were trimmed by 3 bases and 4 bases, with 19 bases remaining between them. CDR1 and CDR2 from the germline V gene are LGHNA and YSLEER. CDR3 amino acids: CASSQNTPGLTYNSPLHF. The CDR3 region has the DNA TGCGCCAGCAGCCAGAATACCCCGGGACTGACGTATAATTCACCCCTCCACTTT.

The CDR3 loop reads CASSYREETQYF. DNA for the CDR3: TGTGCCAGCAGTTACAGGGAAGAGACCCAGTACTTC. The gene calls are TRBV6-6 and TRBJ2-5; D gene ambiguous. Germline loops: CDR1 MNHNY, CDR2 SVGAGI (reference sequence). This CDR3 spans 12 amino acids. The V end lost 2 bases, the J end lost 3 bases, and 4 bases lay between the germline ends.

This chain links TRBV5-4 with TRBJ1-2; 8 bases are shared with TRBD1. The CDR3 contains 17 residues. The V and J ends lost 4 bases and 1 base, in that order; junction bases with no gene match: 12. Germline V gene lookup returns CDR1 SGHNT and CDR2 YYREEE (reference sequence). CDR3 bases: TGTGCCAGCAGCCCGCGCCAGGGGGCTCCCCGTAACTATGGCTACACCTTC. Translation gives CASSPRQGAPRNYGYTF.